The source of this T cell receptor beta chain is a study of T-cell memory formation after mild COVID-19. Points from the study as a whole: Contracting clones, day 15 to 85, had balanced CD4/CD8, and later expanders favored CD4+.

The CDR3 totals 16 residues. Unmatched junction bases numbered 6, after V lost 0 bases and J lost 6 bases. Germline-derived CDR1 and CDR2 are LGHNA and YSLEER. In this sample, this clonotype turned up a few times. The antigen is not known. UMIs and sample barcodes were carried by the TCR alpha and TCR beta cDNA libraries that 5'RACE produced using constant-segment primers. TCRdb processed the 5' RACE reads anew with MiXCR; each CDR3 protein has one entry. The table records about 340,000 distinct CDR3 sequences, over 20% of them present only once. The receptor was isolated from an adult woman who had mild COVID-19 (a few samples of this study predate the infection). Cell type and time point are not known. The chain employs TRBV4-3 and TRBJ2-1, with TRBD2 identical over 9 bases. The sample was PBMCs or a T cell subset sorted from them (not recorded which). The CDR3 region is CASSQEGLAGINEQFF. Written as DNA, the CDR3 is TGCGCCAGCAGCCAAGAAGGGCTAGCGGGGATCAATGAGCAGTTCTTC.